A single sample gave rise to the 7 T cell receptor beta chains below, sequenced in a study of T-cell memory formation after mild COVID-19. TCRdb reprocessed the 5' RACE reads with MiXCR, giving one entry per CDR3 protein. This repertoire shows some 450,000 distinct CDR3 sequences, about a sixth found once; its top ten account for 20% to 25%. The specimen sequenced was PBMCs or a T cell subset sorted from them (not recorded which). Receptors were obtained from a man aged 18 to 30 who had mild COVID-19 (a few samples of this study predate the infection). Cell type and time point are not known.

This clonotype was counted a few times. V usage is TRBV6-2 or TRBV6-3 and J usage is TRBJ2-7; TRBD2 matches 14 bases. Germline assignment: CDR1 MNHEY and CDR2 SVGEGT. The CDR3 runs to 15 residues. V lost 5 bases, J lost 6 bases, and 6 bases stayed unmatched. The CDR3 coding sequence is TGTGCCAGCAGTCGACCGACTAGCGGGGGGGCCGAGCAGTACGTC. Translated: CASSRPTSGGAEQYV.

The genes are TRBV5-1 and TRBJ1-2; a weak D match, TRBD1 (6 bases). CDR3 length: 15 amino acids. Per the germline V gene, CDR1 is SGHRS and CDR2 is YFSETQ. V lost 4 bases and J 1 base, leaving 14 bases between the germline ends. The CDR3 bases are TGCGCCAGCAGCGTTAGTGGAGGGGGTAACTATGGCTACACCTTC. This codes for CASSVSGGGNYGYTF.

This clonotype was seen more than once but under ten times. The chain recombines TRBV4-2 with TRBJ1-1; D is undetermined. Trimming cost V 4 bases and J 0 bases, with 12 bases left between them. The CDR3 contains 15 residues. Germline V gene data show CDR1 as LGHNA and CDR2 as YNFKEQ. CDR3 nucleotides: TGTGCCAGCAGCCCCGAGCGCCTCGTGAACACTGAAGCTTTCTTT. It is translated as CASSPERLVNTEAFF.

V is TRBV11-2 and J is TRBJ2-3; D perhaps matches TRBD1 (5 bases). The CDR3 is 13 residues long. Germline V gives CDR1 SGHAT, CDR2 FQNNGV. Trimming took off 7 bases at V and 2 bases at J, with 10 bases between the two ends. CDR3 DNA sequence: TGTGCCAGCAACACGGACACCACAGATACGCAGTATTTT. Its translation: CASNTDTTDTQYF.

This chain links TRBV18 with TRBJ2-7; possible D gene TRBD1, 6 bases. Germline CDR1 reads KGHSH; CDR2 reads LQKENI. This CDR3 spans 14 amino acids. Trimming took 2 bases from V and 7 from J, leaving 15 bases between them. CDR3 in DNA: TGTGCCAGCTCACCAAATACAGGGACGGGGGAGCAGTACTTC. Translated: CASSPNTGTGEQYF.

This clonotype was counted a few times. The CDR3 DNA reads TGTGCCAGCAGCCCTCGGGACACCAAAGCCTACGAGCAGTACTTC. Its translation is CASSPRDTKAYEQYF. The rearrangement links TRBV9 to TRBJ2-7; a weak D match, TRBD1 (6 bases). CDR3 length: 15 residues. Germline CDR1 reads SGDLS; CDR2 reads YYNGEE. V lost 4 bases and J 2 bases, leaving 16 bases between the germline ends.

V usage is TRBV6-5 and J usage is TRBJ1-1, with a possible D match to TRBD1 (5 bases). Trimming took 0 bases from V and 6 from J, leaving 14 bases between them. Per germline, CDR1 MNHEY and CDR2 SVGAGI. The CDR3 is 15 amino acids. CDR3 sequence reads: CASSYSRAGGAEAFF. DNA for the CDR3: TGTGCCAGCAGTTACTCCCGAGCCGGGGGTGCTGAAGCTTTCTTT.